This record looks at one T cell receptor (beta chain) sequence and its context. These data originate in a study of blood T cell repertoires in COVID-19. Turning to the study itself: Specimens from acute and convalescent COVID-19 originated in the United States, Italy and Spain. The cDNA or gDNA used as material had been derived from T cells, B-cell-depleted T cells, or PBMCs.

In germline, CDR1 is SEHNR, CDR2 FQNEAQ (reference sequence). V was trimmed by 6 bases and J by 4 bases, leaving 12 bases between them. The CDR3 runs 13 residues. Original processing methods: Amplifying reference gene primers gave estimates of nucleated cell counts. Libraries were prepared by immunoSEQ multiplex PCR; TCRdb keeps only in-frame clonotypes and omits some of them. V and J calls plus clone size are reproduced from that table; the DNA served to infer D and trimming. The sample yields roughly 150,000 clones, approximately 79% seen once. Clinical history reported by participants formed the basis on which cohorts were assigned.

Sequencing was done on a sample of PBMCs or T cells enriched from blood (not recorded which). The chain links TRBV7-9 to TRBJ1-1; D not certain. The TCR sequence derives from a man aged 50 to 59 who had recovered from COVID-19. The CDR3: CASRRHGTTEAFF. CDR3 nucleotides: TGTGCCAGCAGACGACACGGCACCACTGAAGCTTTCTTT.